The clone carrying this T cell receptor beta chain has only a few counts. The antigen is not known. Germline V gives CDR1 LNHNV, CDR2 YYDKDF (reference sequence). Unmatched junction bases numbered 9, after V lost 1 base and J lost 10 bases. CDR3 length equals 16 residues. These data originate in a study of molecular identifiers for immune sequencing clone quantification. Study-wide results and limits: Clone sizes could be underestimated for highly expanded clones when identical TCR molecules share a barcode.

TCR libraries were built in bulk with a published protocol and specific TCR primers. From the PCR reads, TCRdb called clonotypes with MiXCR, one entry per CDR3 protein. The sample holds about 32,000 distinct CDR3 sequences, 19% seen once. The clonotype originates from a human donor in good health. Some libraries in this study had Jurkat cell RNA spiked in. Sequencing input: naive CD8+ T cells from blood, with Jurkat cell RNA spiked in. The subset is: FACS-sorted CD8+CD4-CCR7+CD45RA+ naive T cells. The chain carries TRBV15 and TRBJ2-1; 11 positions agree with TRBD2. CDR3 loop: CATSRVGTSGFGEQFF. The CDR3, as DNA: TGTGCCACCAGCAGAGTGGGGACTAGCGGTTTCGGGGAGCAGTTCTTC.